The TCR beta chain under discussion was sequenced for a study of identical twins. The junction had 7 bases not matched to a gene; V was cut back by 5 bases and J by 1 base. CDR1 is SEHNR, CDR2 FQNEAQ, per germline (reference sequence). The CDR3 is made up of 15 amino acids. Findings and caveats of the study: Insertion counts were lower in abundant cord blood beta clonotypes, a trend that memory repertoires did not show.

Details on this clonotype: What it binds is unknown.

TCRdb fed the 5' RACE reads into MiXCR, producing one record per CDR3 protein. The data hold 200,000 or so distinct CDR3 sequences, with around a sixth observed a single time. These sequences were also reported in another study, on T cells expressing NK-cell markers.

Sequenced input: CD8+ T cells sorted from blood. The rearrangement links TRBV7-9 to TRBJ1-1; 7 positions agree with TRBD1. The sequence was collected from a woman aged 18-29 years in good health. The CDR3 spells CASSGAGQKNTEAFF. CDR3 nucleotides: TGTGCCAGCAGCGGAGCGGGACAGAAGAACACTGAAGCTTTCTTT.